These 27 T cell receptor beta chains originate from one sample sequenced in a study of monozygotic twins with inflammatory bowel disease. TCRdb reanalyzed the 5' RACE reads, giving one entry per CDR3 protein sequence and no DNA. The repertoire shows approximately 330,000 distinct CDR3 sequences; the top ten hold approximately 2%. Sequenced material: blood. Every receptor here comes from a human donor with ulcerative colitis or Crohn's disease, or a healthy co-twin of an affected twin (not recorded which).

The gene calls are TRBV10-3 and TRBJ1-1. Per germline, CDR1 ENHRY and CDR2 SYGVKD. The CDR3 totals 12 residues. The CDR3 sequence is CAIRRGNTEAFF.

The chain combines TRBV12-3 or TRBV12-4 with TRBJ2-3; with no DNA, the TCRdb D assignment of TRBD1 cannot be verified. There are 15 residues in the CDR3. This CDR3 reads CASSGQGGGTDTQYF.

The chain recombines TRBV20-1 with TRBJ2-5; the D call of TRBD2 rests on TCRdb alone, since no DNA is present to check it. CDR3 size: 14 residues. Looked up from germline, CDR1 is DFQATT and CDR2 is SNEGSKA (reference sequence). The CDR3 sequence: CSAKGLAAKETQYF.

The chain recombines TRBV18 with TRBJ2-7. This CDR3 region has 13 residues. Germline V gives CDR1 KGHSH, CDR2 LQKENI. The CDR3 reads CASSRTLSYEQYF.

V usage is TRBV27 and J usage is TRBJ2-3; TCRdb proposes TRBD1, but this gene call is untestable without DNA. The CDR3 spans 14 residues. The V gene's germline CDR1 is MNHEY and CDR2 SMNVEV (reference sequence). The CDR3: CASSLAYLGGSQYF.

The chain recombines TRBV11-2 with TRBJ2-7; the D call of TRBD2 rests on TCRdb alone, since no DNA is present to check it. The CDR3 is 13 amino acids. Germline V gene data show CDR1 as SGHAT and CDR2 as FQNNGV. CDR3: CASSPSGIYEQYF. The full variable domain, its missing parts supplied by reference TRBV11-2 and TRBJ2-7, is EAGVAQSPRYKIIEKRQSVAFWCNPISGHATLYWYQQILGQGPKLLIQFQNNGVVDDSQLPKDRFSAERLKGVDSTLKIQPAKLEDSAVYLCASSPSGIYEQYFGPGTRLTVT.

The rearrangement links TRBV4-1 to TRBJ2-7; there is no DNA to check the TCRdb D call of TRBD1. The germline gives CDR1 MGHRA, CDR2 YSYEKL. The CDR3 consists of 16 residues. The CDR3 is CASSQGLRDMDTRQYF.

The rearrangement links TRBV7-9 to TRBJ1-3; TCRdb's assignment of TRBD1 cannot be checked, as there is no DNA. From germline, CDR1 is SEHNR and CDR2 FQNEAQ (reference sequence). The CDR3 covers 15 residues. CDR3 sequence reads: CASSPGTGYSNTIYF. The full variable domain, rest sourced from reference TRBV7-9 and TRBJ1-3, is DTGVSQNPRHKITKRGQNVTFRCDPISEHNRLYWYRQTLGQGPEFLTYFQNEAQLEKSRLLSDRFSAERPKGSFSTLEIQRTEQGDSAMYLCASSPGTGYSNTIYFGEGSWLTVV.

The rearrangement joins TRBV3-1 to TRBJ2-7; lacking DNA, the TRBD2 call made by TCRdb goes unchecked. Per the germline V gene, CDR1 is LGHDT and CDR2 is YNNKEL (reference sequence). CDR3 length: 16 amino acids. CDR3: CASSQEERGGSYEQYF.

The chain joins TRBV30 to TRBJ1-2. The CDR3 length is 14 residues. Per the germline V gene, CDR1 is GTSNPN and CDR2 is SVGIG (reference sequence). This CDR3 reads CAWSPRQSYYGYTF.

CDR3 region: CASGRARPGANVLTF. This rearrangement joins TRBV3-1 to TRBJ2-6; no DNA is available, so the TRBD1 call from TCRdb remains unchecked. The CDR3 extends over 15 amino acids. Germline lookup yields CDR1 LGHDT and CDR2 YNNKEL (reference sequence).

The CDR3 sequence: CASSLVRGAHGYTF. The V and J genes are TRBV7-2 and TRBJ1-2. CDR3 size: 14 residues. Germline loops: CDR1 SGHTA, CDR2 FQGNSA.

This chain uses TRBV12-3 or TRBV12-4 with TRBJ2-3; TCRdb names TRBD2, which stays unverified in the absence of DNA. The CDR3 runs 19 residues. CDR3 loop: CASSRLGLAGGPSTDTQYF.

CDR3 in amino acids: CASSQVVANYGYTF. The chain combines TRBV4-1 with TRBJ1-2. CDR1 and CDR2 from the germline V gene are MGHRA and YSYEKL. This CDR3 spans 14 amino acids.

The chain employs TRBV24-1 and TRBJ2-7. The CDR3 is 14 amino acids. Germline-derived CDR1 and CDR2 are KGHDR and SFDVKD. The CDR3 here is CATSDLTGSYEQYF.

V is TRBV5-1 and J is TRBJ2-2; TCRdb's assignment of TRBD1 cannot be checked, as there is no DNA. Germline values: CDR1 SGHRS, CDR2 YFSETQ. The CDR3 loop spans 14 amino acids. Here the CDR3 reads CASSLEGESGELFF.

The V call is TRBV7-9, the J call TRBJ2-5; the D gene TCRdb calls, TRBD1, cannot be checked with no DNA. CDR3 length: 11 amino acids. The V gene's germline CDR1 is SEHNR and CDR2 FQNEAQ (reference sequence). The CDR3 protein is CASSLEGVSYF.

This chain's CDR3 is CASSLAPTSSYEQYF. The chain joins TRBV28 to TRBJ2-7; TCRdb selects TRBD1, and the lack of DNA leaves this call unchecked. Germline V gene lookup returns CDR1 MDHEN and CDR2 SYDVKM. The CDR3 loop spans 15 amino acids.

The rearrangement uses TRBV2 and TRBJ2-1; the TCRdb D gene call, TRBD2, has no DNA to confirm it. Looked up from germline, CDR1 is SNHLY and CDR2 is FYNNEI. The CDR3 is made up of 15 amino acids. CDR3 in amino acids: CASSATREVRNEQFF.

This rearrangement joins TRBV20-1 to TRBJ2-3; the TRBD2 assignment by TCRdb is unverifiable without DNA. The CDR3 extends over 12 amino acids. The germline CDR1 and CDR2 sequences are DFQATT and SNEGSKA (reference sequence). The CDR3: CSATSGGATQYF.

The gene calls are TRBV7-2 and TRBJ2-7; TCRdb's D call, TRBD1, is unchecked because there is no DNA. CDR3 size: 14 residues. The germline V gene has CDR1 SGHTA and CDR2 FQGNSA. CDR3 sequence: CASSLRGGVDEQYF. Full variable domain (missing parts from reference TRBV7-2 and TRBJ2-7): GAGVSQSPSNKVTEKGKDVELRCDPISGHTALYWYRQSLGQGLEFLIYFQGNSAPDKSGLPSDRFSAERTGGSVSTLTIQRTQQEDSAVYLCASSLRGGVDEQYFGPGTRLTVT.

The V and J genes are TRBV7-2 and TRBJ1-1; TCRdb proposes TRBD1, but this gene call is untestable without DNA. This CDR3 contains 16 residues. In germline, CDR1 is SGHTA, CDR2 FQGNSA. CDR3 protein: CASSQGGGQGRTEAFF.

This chain links TRBV6-5 with TRBJ2-1; TCRdb's D call of TRBD1 is untestable without DNA. The CDR3 has 17 residues. Germline values: CDR1 MNHEY, CDR2 SVGAGI. The CDR3 reads CASSYWDDRGAYNEQFF.

The gene calls are TRBV7-8 and TRBJ2-7; TCRdb's D call, TRBD1, is unchecked because there is no DNA. The germline V gene encodes CDR1 SGHVS and CDR2 FQNEAQ. This CDR3 is 12 amino acids long. The CDR3 is CASSLGADEQYF.

The chain combines TRBV20-1 with TRBJ2-3. The CDR3 consists of 14 residues. The V gene's germline CDR1 is DFQATT and CDR2 SNEGSKA (reference sequence). The CDR3 here is CSAREGSSTDTQYF.

This chain joins TRBV5-1 and TRBJ1-6; the D call from TCRdb, TRBD1, cannot be confirmed without DNA. Per germline, CDR1 SGHRS and CDR2 YFSETQ. The CDR3 sequence is 15 residues long. CDR3 loop: CASSAGTGGNSPLHF.

The rearrangement joins TRBV28 to TRBJ1-1; TCRdb lists TRBD1, though no DNA is available to test this call. Germline CDR1 is MDHEN and CDR2 is SYDVKM. This CDR3 comprises 16 residues. The CDR3 loop reads CASSPFGGPRNTEAFF.